This T cell receptor beta chain was sequenced during a study of Graves' ophthalmopathy and Graves' hyperthyroidism. Across the whole study: The stable label applied to hyperthyroidism with no ophthalmopathy within 18 months of follow-up. Study-wide results and caveats: Also, most clonotypes expanded in the thyroid above 0.001 frequency appeared in blood. Classification of ophthalmopathy versus stable hyperthyroidism by a 13-signature model yielded 85% to 90% sensitivity and around 76% specificity.

Germline V lookup: CDR1 SGHTA, CDR2 FQGNSA. The junction had 6 bases not matched to a gene; V was cut back by 0 bases and J by 4 bases. This CDR3 is built from 16 residues. A remark on this clonotype: Its antigen is not known.

CDR3 regions of TCR beta were amplified from RNA transcripts. Second-round multiplex PCR followed a first-round RT-PCR using HTBI primers. One entry per CDR3 protein results from TCRdb running MiXCR on the multiplex PCR reads. The repertoire holds about 550,000 distinct CDR3 sequences, 35% to 45% seen once, with around 4.6% in the top ten. Orbital computed tomography, together with clinical symptoms, serum thyroxine, TRAb and thyroid ultrasound, was used for diagnosis. The chain recombines TRBV7-2 with TRBJ1-5; TRBD1 agrees at 7 bases. Sample: peripheral blood or thyroid tissue (not recorded which). The clonotype was recovered from an adult man with Graves' hyperthyroidism. The CDR3 here is CASSLARGQTNQPQHF. The CDR3, as DNA: TGTGCCAGCAGCTTAGCCAGGGGACAGACAAATCAGCCCCAGCATTTT.